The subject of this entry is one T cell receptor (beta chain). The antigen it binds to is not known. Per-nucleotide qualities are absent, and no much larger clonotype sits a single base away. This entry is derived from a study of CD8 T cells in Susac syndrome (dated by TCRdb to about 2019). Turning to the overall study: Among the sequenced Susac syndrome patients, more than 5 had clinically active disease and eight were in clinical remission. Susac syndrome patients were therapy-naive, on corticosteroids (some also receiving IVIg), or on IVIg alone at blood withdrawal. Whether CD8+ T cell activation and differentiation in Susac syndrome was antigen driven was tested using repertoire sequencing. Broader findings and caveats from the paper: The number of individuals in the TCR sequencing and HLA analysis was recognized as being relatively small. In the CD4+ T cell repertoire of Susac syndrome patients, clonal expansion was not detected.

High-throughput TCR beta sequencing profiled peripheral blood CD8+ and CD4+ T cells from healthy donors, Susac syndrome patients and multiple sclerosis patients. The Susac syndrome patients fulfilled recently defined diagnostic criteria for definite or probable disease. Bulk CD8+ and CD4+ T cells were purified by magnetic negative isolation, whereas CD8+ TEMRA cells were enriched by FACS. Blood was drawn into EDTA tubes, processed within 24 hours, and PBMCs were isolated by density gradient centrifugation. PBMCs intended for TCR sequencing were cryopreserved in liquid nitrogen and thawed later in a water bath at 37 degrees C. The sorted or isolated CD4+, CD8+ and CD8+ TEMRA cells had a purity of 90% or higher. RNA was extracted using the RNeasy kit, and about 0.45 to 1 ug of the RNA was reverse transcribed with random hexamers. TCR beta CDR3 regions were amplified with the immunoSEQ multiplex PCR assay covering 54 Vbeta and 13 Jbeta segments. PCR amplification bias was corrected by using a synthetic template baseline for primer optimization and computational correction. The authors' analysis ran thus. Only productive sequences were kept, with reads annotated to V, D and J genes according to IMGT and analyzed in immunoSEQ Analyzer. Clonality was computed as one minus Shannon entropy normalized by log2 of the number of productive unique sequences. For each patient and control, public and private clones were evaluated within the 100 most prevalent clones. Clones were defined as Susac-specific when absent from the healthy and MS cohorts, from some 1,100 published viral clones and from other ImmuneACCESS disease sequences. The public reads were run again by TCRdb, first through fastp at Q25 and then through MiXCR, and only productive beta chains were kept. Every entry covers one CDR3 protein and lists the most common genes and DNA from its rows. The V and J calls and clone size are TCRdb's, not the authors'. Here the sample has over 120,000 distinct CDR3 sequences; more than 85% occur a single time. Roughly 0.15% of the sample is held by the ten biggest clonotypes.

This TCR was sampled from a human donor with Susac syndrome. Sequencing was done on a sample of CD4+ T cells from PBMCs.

The nucleotide sequence reads TGTGCCAGCGGACGGCAGCTGACGAACACCGGGGAGCTGTTTTTT. Its protein is CASGRQLTNTGELFF. The chain couples TRBV9 to TRBJ2-2, with the D gene not clear enough to name. V is pared back by 7 bases and J by 0 bases, with 13 bases lying between the germline termini. The CDR3 measures 15 amino acids from cysteine to phenylalanine. Only the CDR3 region is kept as DNA, spanning 45 bases read in frame from base 1. In the germline V gene, CDR1 corresponds to SGDLS and CDR2 to YYNGEE.